This T cell receptor beta chain is from a study of T cells in women clearing cervical HPV infection. Whole-study context: Case blood drawn at lesion detection; control blood after infection cleared. Study-level results: It is unknown whether associations predate infection; no effector/memory or HPV-specific sorting. Cases and controls were distinguished at AUC around 0.8 by richness and V genes.

The CDR3 covers 13 residues. From germline, CDR1 is SEHNR and CDR2 FQNEAQ (reference sequence). The data were produced by immunoSEQ multiplex PCR, yet TCRdb's version contains in-frame clones alone and is incomplete. The sample table includes tens of thousands of clones. All participants had a single incident cervical HPV16 infection, and prevalent HPV16 infections were excluded. With respect to this clone: Its antigen is unknown. The read ends 3 residues shy of where the CDR3 ends; the end is completed using the germline J gene. Distinct nucleotide sequences in the sample also encode this CDR3.

Sequencing was carried out using blood buffy coat. The chain recombines TRBV7-9 with TRBJ1-2; 10 bases line up with TRBD1. The sequence came from a woman aged 18 to 75 with a cervical HPV16 infection that either progressed to CIN3+ or cleared (not recorded which). The sequenced part of the CDR3 DNA is TGTGCCAGCAGCTTTGGGACAGGGGAAGGC. Translated: CASSFGTGEG. The CDR3 as a whole reads CASSFGTGEGYTF.